One T cell receptor (beta chain) is described in this entry. This entry comes from a study of T cell changes during pregnancy in multiple sclerosis. The V gene end was trimmed by 0 bases and the J gene end by 7 bases; junction bases not matched to a gene: 0. Per germline, CDR1 SGHVS and CDR2 FQNEAQ. The CDR3 extends over 14 amino acids. Sequencing used immunoSEQ multiplex PCR; TCRdb keeps in-frame clones, though not all of them. The sample holds approximately 45,000 clones, roughly 92% seen once. The source material was CD4+ T cells from peripheral blood mononuclear cells, sampled in the second trimester of pregnancy. The source of this sequence is a female donor in good health, enrolled as a control in a pregnancy study. V gene TRBV7-8 combines with J gene TRBJ1-6; 7 nucleotides align to TRBD1. In nucleotides, the CDR3 is TGTGCCAGCAGCTTAGCACAGGGGAATTCACCCCTCCACTTT. It translates to CASSLAQGNSPLHF.